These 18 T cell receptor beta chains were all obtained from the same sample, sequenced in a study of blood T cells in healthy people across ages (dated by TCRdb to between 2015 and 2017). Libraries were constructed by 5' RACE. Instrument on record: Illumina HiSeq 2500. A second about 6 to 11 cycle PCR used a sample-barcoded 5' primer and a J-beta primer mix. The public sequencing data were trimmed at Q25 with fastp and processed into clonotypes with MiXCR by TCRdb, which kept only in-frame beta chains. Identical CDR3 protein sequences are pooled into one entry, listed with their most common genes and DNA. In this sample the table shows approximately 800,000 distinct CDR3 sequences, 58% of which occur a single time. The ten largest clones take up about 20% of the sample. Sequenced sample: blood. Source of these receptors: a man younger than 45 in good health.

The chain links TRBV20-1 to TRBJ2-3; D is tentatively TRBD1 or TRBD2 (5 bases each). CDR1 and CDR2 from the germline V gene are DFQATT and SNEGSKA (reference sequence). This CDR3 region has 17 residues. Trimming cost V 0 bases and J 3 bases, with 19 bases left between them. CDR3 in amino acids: CSARDTDSDTSTDTQYF. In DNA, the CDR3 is TGCAGTGCTAGAGATACGGACTCGGACACTTCTACAGATACGCAGTATTTT.

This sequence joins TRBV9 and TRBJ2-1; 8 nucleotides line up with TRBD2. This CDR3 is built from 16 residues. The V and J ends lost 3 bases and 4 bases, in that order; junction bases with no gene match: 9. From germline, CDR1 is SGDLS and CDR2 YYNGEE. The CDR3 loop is CASSAGLAGIYNEQFF. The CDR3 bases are TGTGCCAGCAGCGCGGGGTTAGCGGGGATATACAATGAGCAGTTCTTC.

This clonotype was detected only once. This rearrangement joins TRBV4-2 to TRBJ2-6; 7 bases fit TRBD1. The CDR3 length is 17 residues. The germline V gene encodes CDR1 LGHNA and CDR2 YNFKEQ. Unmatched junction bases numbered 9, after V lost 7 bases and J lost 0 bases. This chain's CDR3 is CASTPGQVSSGANVLTF. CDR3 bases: TGTGCCAGCACCCCAGGACAGGTGAGCTCTGGGGCCAACGTCCTGACTTTC.

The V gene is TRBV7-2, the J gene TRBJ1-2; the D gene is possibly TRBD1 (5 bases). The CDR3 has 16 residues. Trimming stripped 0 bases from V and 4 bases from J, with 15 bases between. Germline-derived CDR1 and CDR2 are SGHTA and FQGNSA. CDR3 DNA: TGTGCCAGCAGCTTAGCCAGTGAGGGAGGGGCCTATGGCTACACCTTC. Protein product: CASSLASEGGAYGYTF.

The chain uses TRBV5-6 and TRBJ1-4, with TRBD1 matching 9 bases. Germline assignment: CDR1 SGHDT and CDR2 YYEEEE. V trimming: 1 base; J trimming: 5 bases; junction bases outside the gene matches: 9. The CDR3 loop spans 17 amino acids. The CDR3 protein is CASSLFGQTGGNEKLFF. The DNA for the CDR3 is TGTGCCAGCAGCTTGTTCGGTCAGACAGGGGGGAATGAAAAACTGTTTTTT.

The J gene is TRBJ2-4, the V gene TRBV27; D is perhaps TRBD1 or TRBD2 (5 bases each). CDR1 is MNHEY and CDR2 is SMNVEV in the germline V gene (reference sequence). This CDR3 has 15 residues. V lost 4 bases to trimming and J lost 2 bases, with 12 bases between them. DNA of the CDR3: TGTGCCAGCAGTTGGAAGGGGACGACCAAAAACATTCAGTACTTC. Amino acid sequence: CASSWKGTTKNIQYF.

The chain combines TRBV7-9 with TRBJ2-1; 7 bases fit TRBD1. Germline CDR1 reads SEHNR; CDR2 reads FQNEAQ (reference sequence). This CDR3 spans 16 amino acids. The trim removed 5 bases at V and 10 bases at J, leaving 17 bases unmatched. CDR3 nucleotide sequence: TGTGCCAGCAGCCCAACCCCGGGACAGAGTTCCTACGAGCAGTTCTTC. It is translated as CASSPTPGQSSYEQFF.

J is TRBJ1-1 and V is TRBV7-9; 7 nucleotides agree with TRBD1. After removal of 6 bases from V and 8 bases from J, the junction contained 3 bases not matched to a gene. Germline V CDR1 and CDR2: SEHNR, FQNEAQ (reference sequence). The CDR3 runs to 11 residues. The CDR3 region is CASSMTGEAFF. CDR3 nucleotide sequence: TGTGCCAGCAGTATGACAGGGGAAGCTTTCTTT.

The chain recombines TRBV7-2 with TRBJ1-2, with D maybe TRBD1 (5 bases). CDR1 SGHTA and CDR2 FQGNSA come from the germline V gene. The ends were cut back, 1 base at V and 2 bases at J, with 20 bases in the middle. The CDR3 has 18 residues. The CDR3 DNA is TGTGCCAGCAGCTTAGTGGGGCACCTCCCCGGGGTCAACTATGGCTACACCTTC. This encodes CASSLVGHLPGVNYGYTF.

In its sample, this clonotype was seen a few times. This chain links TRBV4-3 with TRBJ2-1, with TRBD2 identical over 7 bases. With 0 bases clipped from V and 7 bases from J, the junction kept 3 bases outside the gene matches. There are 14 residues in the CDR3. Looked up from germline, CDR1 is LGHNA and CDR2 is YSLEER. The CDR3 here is CASSQEGLGNEQFF. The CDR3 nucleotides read TGCGCCAGCAGCCAAGAAGGACTAGGTAATGAGCAGTTCTTC.

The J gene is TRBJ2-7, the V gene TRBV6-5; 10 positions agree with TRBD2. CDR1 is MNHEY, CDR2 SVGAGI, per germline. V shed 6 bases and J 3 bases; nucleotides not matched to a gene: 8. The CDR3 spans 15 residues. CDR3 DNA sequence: TGTGCCAGCAGACCTAGCGGGAGTAAGGACTACGAGCAGTACTTC. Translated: CASRPSGSKDYEQYF.

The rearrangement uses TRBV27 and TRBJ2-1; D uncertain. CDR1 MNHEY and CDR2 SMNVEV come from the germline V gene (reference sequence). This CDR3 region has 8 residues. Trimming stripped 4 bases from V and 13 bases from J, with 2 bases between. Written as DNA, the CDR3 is TGTGCCAGCAGTTCCCAGTTCTTC. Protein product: CASSSQFF.

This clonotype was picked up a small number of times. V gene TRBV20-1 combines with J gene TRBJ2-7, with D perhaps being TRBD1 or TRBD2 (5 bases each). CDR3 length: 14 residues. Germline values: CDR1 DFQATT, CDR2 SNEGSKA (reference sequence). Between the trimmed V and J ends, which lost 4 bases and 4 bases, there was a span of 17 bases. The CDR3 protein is CSAKTGTTVYEQYF. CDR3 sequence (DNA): TGCAGTGCTAAAACCGGGACGACGGTGTACGAGCAGTACTTC.

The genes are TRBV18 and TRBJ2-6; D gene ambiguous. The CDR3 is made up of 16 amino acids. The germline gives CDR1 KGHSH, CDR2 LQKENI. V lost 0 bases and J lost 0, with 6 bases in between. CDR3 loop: CASSPPGVSGANVLTF. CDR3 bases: TGTGCCAGCTCACCACCCGGAGTCTCTGGGGCCAACGTCCTGACTTTC.

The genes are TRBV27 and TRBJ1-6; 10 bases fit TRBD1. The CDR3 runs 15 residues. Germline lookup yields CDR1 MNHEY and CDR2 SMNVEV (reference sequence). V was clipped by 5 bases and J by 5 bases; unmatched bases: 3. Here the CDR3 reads CASSPGTGDNSPLHF. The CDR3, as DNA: TGTGCCAGCAGTCCCGGGACAGGGGATAATTCACCCCTCCACTTT.

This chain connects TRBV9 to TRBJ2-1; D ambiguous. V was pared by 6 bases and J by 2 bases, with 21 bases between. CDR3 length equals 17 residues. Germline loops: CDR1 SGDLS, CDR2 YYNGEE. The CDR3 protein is CASTPIPTKGPYNEQFF. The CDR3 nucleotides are TGTGCCAGCACCCCAATCCCGACCAAGGGCCCCTACAATGAGCAGTTCTTC.

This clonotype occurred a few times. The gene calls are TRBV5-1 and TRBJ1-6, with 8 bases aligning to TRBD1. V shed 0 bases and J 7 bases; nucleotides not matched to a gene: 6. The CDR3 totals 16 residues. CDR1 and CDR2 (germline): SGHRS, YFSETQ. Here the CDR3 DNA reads TGCGCCAGCAGCTTGGGGGAGTGGACAGGGAATTCACCCCTCCACTTT. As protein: CASSLGEWTGNSPLHF. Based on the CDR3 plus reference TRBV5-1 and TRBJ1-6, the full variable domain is KAGVTQTPRYLIKTRGQQVTLSCSPISGHRSVSWYQQTPGQGLQFLFEYFSETQRNKGNFPGRFSGRQFSNSRSEMNVSTLELGDSALYLCASSLGEWTGNSPLHFGNGTRLTVT.

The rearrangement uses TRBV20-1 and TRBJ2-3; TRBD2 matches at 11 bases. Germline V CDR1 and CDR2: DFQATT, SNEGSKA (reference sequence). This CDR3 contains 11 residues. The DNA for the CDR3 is TGCTCGACTAGCGGGGTAGATACGCAGTATTTT. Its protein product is CSTSGVDTQYF.